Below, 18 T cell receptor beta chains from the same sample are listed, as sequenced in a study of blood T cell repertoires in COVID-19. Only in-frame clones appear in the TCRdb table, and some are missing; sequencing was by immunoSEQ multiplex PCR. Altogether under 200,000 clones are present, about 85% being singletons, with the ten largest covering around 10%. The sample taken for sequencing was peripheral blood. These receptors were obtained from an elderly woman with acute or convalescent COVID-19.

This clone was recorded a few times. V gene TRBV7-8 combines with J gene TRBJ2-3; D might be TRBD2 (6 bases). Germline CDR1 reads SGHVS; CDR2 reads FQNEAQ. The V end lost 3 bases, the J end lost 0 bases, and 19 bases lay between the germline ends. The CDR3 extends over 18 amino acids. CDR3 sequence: CASSFPLESGPSTDTQYF. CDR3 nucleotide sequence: TGTGCCAGCAGCTTCCCTTTAGAGAGCGGGCCTAGCACAGATACGCAGTATTTT. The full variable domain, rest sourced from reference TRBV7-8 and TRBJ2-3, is GAGVSQSPRYKVAKRGQDVALRCDPISGHVSLFWYQQALGQGPEFLTYFQNEAQLDKSGLPSDRFFAERPEGSVSTLKIQRTQQEDSAVYLCASSFPLESGPSTDTQYFGPGTRLTVL.

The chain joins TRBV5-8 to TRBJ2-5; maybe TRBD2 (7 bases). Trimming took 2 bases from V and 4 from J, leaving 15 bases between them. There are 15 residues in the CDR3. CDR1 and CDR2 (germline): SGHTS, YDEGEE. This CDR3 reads CASSLGRGIGETQYF. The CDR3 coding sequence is TGTGCCAGCAGCTTAGGGAGGGGGATTGGAGAGACCCAGTACTTC.

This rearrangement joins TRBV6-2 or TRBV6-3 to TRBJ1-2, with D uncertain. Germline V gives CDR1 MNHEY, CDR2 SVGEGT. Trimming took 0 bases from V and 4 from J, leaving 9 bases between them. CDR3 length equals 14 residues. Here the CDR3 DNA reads TGTGCCAGCAGTTACTCCGCCGGAGCCTATGGCTACACCTTC. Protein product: CASSYSAGAYGYTF.

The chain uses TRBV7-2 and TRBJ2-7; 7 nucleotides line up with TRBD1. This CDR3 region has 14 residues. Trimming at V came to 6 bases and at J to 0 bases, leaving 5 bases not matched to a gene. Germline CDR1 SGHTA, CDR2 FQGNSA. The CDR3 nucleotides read TGTGCCAGCAGTCTGGACAGGTACTCCTACGAGCAGTACTTC. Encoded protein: CASSLDRYSYEQYF.

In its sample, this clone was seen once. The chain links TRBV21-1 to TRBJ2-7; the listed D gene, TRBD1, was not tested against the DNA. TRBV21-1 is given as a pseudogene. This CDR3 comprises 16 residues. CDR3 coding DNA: TGTGCCAGCAGCAAATTTCGGGACAGGGGTTCCCACGAGCAGTACTTC. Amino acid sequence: CASSKFRDRGSHEQYF.

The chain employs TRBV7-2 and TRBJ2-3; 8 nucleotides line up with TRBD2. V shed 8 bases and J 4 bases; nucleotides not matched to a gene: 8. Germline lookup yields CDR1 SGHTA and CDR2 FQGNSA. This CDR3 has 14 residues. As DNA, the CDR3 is TGTGCCAGCCGTCAGCGGGAGTACCCAGATACGCAGTATTTT. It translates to CASRQREYPDTQYF.

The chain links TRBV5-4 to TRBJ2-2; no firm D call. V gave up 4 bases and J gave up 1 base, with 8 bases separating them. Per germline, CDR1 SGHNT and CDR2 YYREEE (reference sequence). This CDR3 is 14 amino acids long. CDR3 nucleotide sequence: TGTGCCAGCAGCACAAAAGAGAACACCGGGGAGCTGTTTTTT. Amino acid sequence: CASSTKENTGELFF.

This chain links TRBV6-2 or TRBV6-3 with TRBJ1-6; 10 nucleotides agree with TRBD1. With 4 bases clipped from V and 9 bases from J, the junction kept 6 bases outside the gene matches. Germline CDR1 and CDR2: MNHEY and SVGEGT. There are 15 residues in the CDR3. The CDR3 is CASSSRDRGFSPLHF. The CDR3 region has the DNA TGTGCCAGCAGTTCTCGGGACAGGGGATTTTCACCCCTCCACTTT.

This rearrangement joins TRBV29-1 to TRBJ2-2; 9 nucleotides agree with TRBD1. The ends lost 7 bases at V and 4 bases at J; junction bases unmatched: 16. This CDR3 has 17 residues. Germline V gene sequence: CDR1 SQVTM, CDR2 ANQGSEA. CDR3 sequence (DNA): TGCAGCGCCGGTGGGGGGCCCACAGGGGGCGTCACCGGGGAGCTGTTTTTT. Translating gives CSAGGGPTGGVTGELFF.

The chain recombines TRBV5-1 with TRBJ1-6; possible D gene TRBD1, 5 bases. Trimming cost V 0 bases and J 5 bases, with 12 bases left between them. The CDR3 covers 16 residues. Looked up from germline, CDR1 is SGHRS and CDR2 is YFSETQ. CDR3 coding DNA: TGCGCCAGCAGCTTGGAGTCCGGGGGGAATAATTCACCCCTCCACTTT. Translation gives CASSLESGGNNSPLHF. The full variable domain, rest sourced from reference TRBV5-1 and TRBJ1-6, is KAGVTQTPRYLIKTRGQQVTLSCSPISGHRSVSWYQQTPGQGLQFLFEYFSETQRNKGNFPGRFSGRQFSNSRSEMNVSTLELGDSALYLCASSLESGGNNSPLHFGNGTRLTVT.

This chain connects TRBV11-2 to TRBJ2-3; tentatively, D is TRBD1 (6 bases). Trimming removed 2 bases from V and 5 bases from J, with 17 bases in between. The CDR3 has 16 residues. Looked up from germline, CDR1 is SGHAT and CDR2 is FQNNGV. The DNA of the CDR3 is TGTGCCAGCAGCTTATCCGGGACACGCCTGGGAGATACGCAGTATTTT. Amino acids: CASSLSGTRLGDTQYF.

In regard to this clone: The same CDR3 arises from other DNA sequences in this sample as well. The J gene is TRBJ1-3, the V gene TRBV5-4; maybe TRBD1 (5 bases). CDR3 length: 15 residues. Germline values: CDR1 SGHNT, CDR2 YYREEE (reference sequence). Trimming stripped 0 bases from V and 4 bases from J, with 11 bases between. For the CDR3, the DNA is TGTGCCAGCAGCTTGGCCGCAGGGTCAGGAAACACCATATATTTT. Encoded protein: CASSLAAGSGNTIYF.

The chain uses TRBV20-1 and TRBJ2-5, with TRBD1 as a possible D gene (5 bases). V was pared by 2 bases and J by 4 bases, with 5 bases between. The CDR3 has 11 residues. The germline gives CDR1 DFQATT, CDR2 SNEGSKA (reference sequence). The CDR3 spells CSARQGETQYF. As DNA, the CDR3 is TGCAGTGCTAGACAGGGAGAGACCCAGTACTTC.

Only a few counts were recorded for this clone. This CDR3 reads CASSPVWGGNQPQHF. In DNA form, the CDR3 reads TGCGCCAGCAGCCCCGTTTGGGGAGGCAATCAGCCCCAGCATTTT. This chain uses TRBV5-1 with TRBJ1-5, with unresolved D. Germline V gene lookup returns CDR1 SGHRS and CDR2 YFSETQ. The V end was cut by 4 bases, the J end by 2 bases, with 13 bases between. The CDR3 is 15 residues long.

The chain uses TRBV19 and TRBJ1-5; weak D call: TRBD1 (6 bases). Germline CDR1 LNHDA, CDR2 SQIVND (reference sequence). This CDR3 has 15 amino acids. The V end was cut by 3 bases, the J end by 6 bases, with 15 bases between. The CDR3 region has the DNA TGTGCCAGTAGTATGATTGGGGGGGCGCGTCAGCCCCAGCATTTT. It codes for CASSMIGGARQPQHF.

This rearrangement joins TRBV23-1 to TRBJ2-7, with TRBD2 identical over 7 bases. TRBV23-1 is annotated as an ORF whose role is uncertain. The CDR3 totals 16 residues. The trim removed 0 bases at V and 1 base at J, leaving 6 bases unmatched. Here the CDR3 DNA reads TGCGCCAGCAGTCAATCGCGGCTAGCGGTTTCCTACGAGCAGTACTTC. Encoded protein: CASSQSRLAVSYEQYF.

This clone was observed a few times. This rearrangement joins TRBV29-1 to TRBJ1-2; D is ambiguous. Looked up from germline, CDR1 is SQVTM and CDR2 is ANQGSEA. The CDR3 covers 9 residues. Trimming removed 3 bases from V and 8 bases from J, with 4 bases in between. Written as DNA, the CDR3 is TGCAGCGTTGAGGAGGGCTACACCTTC. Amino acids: CSVEEGYTF. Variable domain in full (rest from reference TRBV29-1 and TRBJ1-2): SAVISQKPSRDICQRGTSLTIQCQVDSQVTMMFWYRQQPGQSLTLIATANQGSEATYESGFVIDKFPISRPNLTFSTLTVSNMSPEDSSIYLCSVEEGYTFGSGTRLTVV.

CDR3 DNA sequence: TGTGCCAGCAGCTGGACAGGGAACACTGAAGCTTTCTTT. Protein: CASSWTGNTEAFF. The V call is TRBV27, the J call TRBJ1-1; 7 nucleotides align to TRBD1. Unmatched junction bases numbered 2, after V lost 6 bases and J lost 1 base. The length of the CDR3 is 13 residues. The germline V gene has CDR1 MNHEY and CDR2 SMNVEV (reference sequence).